This note documents a single TCR beta chain sequence. This specimen belongs to a study of blood T cell repertoires in COVID-19. V lost 0 bases to trimming and J lost 8 bases, with 17 bases between them. The germline gives CDR1 MNHNS, CDR2 SASEGT. The CDR3 covers 16 residues. Data came from immunoSEQ multiplex PCR; TCRdb stores just in-frame clones and leaves some out. The sample shows roughly 200,000 clones, 85% of them seen only once. This clonotype was sampled from a man between 35 and 55 years old who had recovered from COVID-19. Input material: PBMCs or T cells enriched from blood (not recorded which). This chain uses TRBV6-1 with TRBJ1-3; TRBD1 might be the D (6 bases). The CDR3 DNA is TGTGCCAGCAGTGAAGCGCTTCCTGACGGGGGGCACACCATATATTTT. Encoded protein: CASSEALPDGGHTIYF.